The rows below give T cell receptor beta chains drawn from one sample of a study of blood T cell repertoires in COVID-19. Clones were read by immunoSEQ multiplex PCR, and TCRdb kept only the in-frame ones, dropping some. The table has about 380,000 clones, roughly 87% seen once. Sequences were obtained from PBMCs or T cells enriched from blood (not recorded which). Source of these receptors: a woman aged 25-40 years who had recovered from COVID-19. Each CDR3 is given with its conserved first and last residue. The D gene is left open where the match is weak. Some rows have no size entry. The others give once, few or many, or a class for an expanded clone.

CDR3: CASSQLLRETQYF
DNA: TGCGCCAGCAGCCAGCTCCTGAGGGAGACCCAGTACTTC
size: -
D: -
J: TRBJ2-5
V: TRBV4-1

CDR3: CASSYRGGQADSGANVLTF
DNA: TGTGCCAGCAGTTATAGGGGGGGACAGGCTGATTCTGGGGCCAACGTCCTGACTTTC
size: -
D: -
J: TRBJ2-6
V: TRBV6-2/TRBV6-3

CDR3: CASSRGGRVNTEAFF
DNA: TGCGCCAGCAGCCGAGGGGGTCGGGTGAACACTGAAGCTTTCTTT
size: -
D: -
J: TRBJ1-1
V: TRBV5-1

CDR3: CASSLWGLAEPYNEQFF
DNA: TGTGCCAGCAGTTTATGGGGACTAGCGGAGCCATACAATGAGCAGTTCTTC
size: -
D: TRBD2
J: TRBJ2-1
V: TRBV28

CDR3: CASSTSDRGVYEQYF
DNA: TGTGCCAGCAGCACATCTGACAGGGGGGTTTACGAGCAGTACTTC
size: -
D: TRBD1
J: TRBJ2-7
V: TRBV5-5

CDR3: CASSPRGINYGYTF
DNA: TGTGCCAGCTCACCCAGAGGAATTAACTATGGCTACACCTTC
size: -
D: -
J: TRBJ1-2
V: TRBV18

CDR3: CASRGTGSPQETQYF
DNA: TGTGCCAGTAGGGGTACAGGGTCCCCGCAAGAGACCCAGTACTTC
size: once
D: -
J: TRBJ2-5
V: TRBV19

CDR3: CASSLRSEETQYF
DNA: TGTGCCAGCAGTTTGAGGTCCGAAGAGACCCAGTACTTC
size: -
D: -
J: TRBJ2-5
V: TRBV12-3/TRBV12-4

CDR3: CASSPPNREGEQYF
DNA: TGTGCCAGCTCACCACCGAACAGGGAAGGCGAGCAGTACTTC
size: -
D: -
J: TRBJ2-7
V: TRBV18

CDR3: CAWSLDSPYSPLHF
DNA: TGTGCCTGGAGTTTGGACAGTCCATACTCACCCCTCCACTTT
size: -
D: -
J: TRBJ1-6
V: TRBV30

CDR3: CASTMGGTDTQYF
DNA: TGCGCCAGCACCATGGGAGGCACAGATACGCAGTATTTT
size: -
D: -
J: TRBJ2-3
V: TRBV5-1

CDR3: CAWSVPGLAAFGAYEQYF
DNA: TGTGCCTGGAGTGTGCCGGGACTAGCGGCCTTCGGGGCCTACGAGCAGTACTTC
size: -
D: TRBD2
J: TRBJ2-7
V: TRBV30

CDR3: CASISREDSGNEQFF
DNA: TGTGCCAGCATTTCGCGGGAGGATTCGGGGAATGAGCAGTTCTTC
size: -
D: TRBD2
J: TRBJ2-1
V: TRBV6-5

CDR3: CASSEVLHNEQFF
DNA: TGTGCCAGCAGTGAAGTCCTCCACAATGAGCAGTTCTTC
size: -
D: -
J: TRBJ2-1
V: TRBV25-1

CDR3: CASSQTPDRRNSPLHF
DNA: TGCGCCAGCAGCCAGACCCCTGACAGGCGGAATTCACCCCTCCACTTT
size: -
D: -
J: TRBJ1-6
V: TRBV4-1

CDR3: CASSPGTGGYEQYF
DNA: TGTGCCAGTAGTCCTGGGACAGGGGGCTACGAGCAGTACTTC
size: -
D: TRBD1
J: TRBJ2-7
V: TRBV19

CDR3: CASSDRLQGAWTEAFF
DNA: TGTGCCAGCAGTGACAGGCTACAGGGGGCGTGGACTGAAGCTTTCTTT
size: once
D: TRBD1
J: TRBJ1-1
V: TRBV2